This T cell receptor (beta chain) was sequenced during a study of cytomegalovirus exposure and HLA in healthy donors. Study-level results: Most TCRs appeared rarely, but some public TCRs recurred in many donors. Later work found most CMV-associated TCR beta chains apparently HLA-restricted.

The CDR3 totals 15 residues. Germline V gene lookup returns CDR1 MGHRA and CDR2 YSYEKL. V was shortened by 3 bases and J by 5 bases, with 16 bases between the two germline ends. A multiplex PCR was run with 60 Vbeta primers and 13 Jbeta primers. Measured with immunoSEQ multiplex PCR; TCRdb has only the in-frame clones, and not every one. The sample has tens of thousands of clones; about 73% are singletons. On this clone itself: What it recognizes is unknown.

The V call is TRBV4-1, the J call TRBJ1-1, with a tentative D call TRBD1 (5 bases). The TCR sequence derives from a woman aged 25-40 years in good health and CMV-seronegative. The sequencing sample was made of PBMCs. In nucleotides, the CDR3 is TGCGCCAGCAGCCAGGAGGAGGGGAGTTGGACTGAAGCTTTCTTT. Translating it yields CASSQEEGSWTEAFF.